What follows describes a single T cell receptor beta chain. The sample is drawn from a study of blood T cell repertoires in COVID-19. Study summary: Researchers got acute and convalescent COVID-19 samples from the United States, Italy and Spain. PBMCs, B-cell-depleted T cells, or T cells provided the cDNA or gDNA that made up the material.

In the study's own analysis: By means of reference gene primer amplification, nucleated cell counts were estimated. Assay: immunoSEQ multiplex PCR; the TCRdb copy retains only in-frame clones and omits some. The V and J calls and clone size come from that table; D and trimming were worked out from the DNA. Of some 48,000 clones in the sample, roughly nine tenths are singletons; the top ten hold 25% to 30%. Sequenced sample: peripheral blood. The TCR comes from a woman at least 80 years old with acute or convalescent COVID-19.

Here the CDR3 reads CPKGGTGNEQYV. The CDR3 nucleotides read TGCCCTAAGGGCGGGACAGGGAACGAGCAGTACGTC. V and J are TRBV29-1 and TRBJ2-7; TRBD1 matches 9 bases. The V gene's germline CDR1 is SQVTM and CDR2 ANQGSEA. The CDR3 contains 12 residues.